The clone carrying this T cell receptor (beta chain) has at least ten counts. This sample was taken from a study of glioma-infiltrating T cells. Amplification of TCR alpha and beta CDR3 regions from RNA used iRepertoire nested multiplex PCR. TCRdb used MiXCR to reprocess the multiplex PCR reads, holding one entry per CDR3 protein. The repertoire holds roughly 120,000 distinct CDR3 sequences, about 23% seen once, with approximately 16% in the top ten. The sample was glioma tissue, nonneoplastic brain tissue, or PBMCs (not recorded which). This clonotype was obtained from a human donor with low-grade glioma or glioblastoma, undergoing nonglioma brain surgery, or in good health (not recorded which).

The chain's CDR3 is CASRSNRGLGEQYF. CDR3 nucleotides: TGTGCCAGCCGAAGCAACCGGGGTCTTGGCGAGCAGTACTTC. The chain uses TRBV6-1 and TRBJ2-7; weak D call: TRBD2 (5 bases). V shed 8 bases and J shed 6 bases, with 20 bases lying between them. The germline CDR1 and CDR2 sequences are MNHNS and SASEGT. This CDR3 is built from 14 residues.